Sequencing of this T cell receptor (beta chain) was carried out in a study of CD8 T cells in Susac syndrome. Per germline, CDR1 DFQATT and CDR2 SNEGSKA (reference sequence). This CDR3 region has 10 residues. Trimming removed 7 bases from V and 4 bases from J, with 5 bases in between. In blood CD8+ and CD4+ T cells, TCR beta underwent sequencing. Isolation of CD8+ and CD4+ T cells was performed negatively, whereas enrichment of TEMRA cells was done by FACS. The RNA input was roughly 0.5 to 1 ug, and it was reverse transcribed with random hexamers. The CDR3 of TCR beta was amplified by immunoSEQ multiplex PCR across 54 Vbeta and 13 Jbeta. Each CDR3 protein gets one entry after TCRdb re-called the immunoSEQ multiplex PCR reads with MiXCR. This table has about 120,000 distinct CDR3 sequences, 85% to 95% appearing once.

The sequencing sample was made of CD4+ T cells from PBMCs. The chain links TRBV20-1 to TRBJ1-5, with no clear D. The TCR originated in a human donor in good health. The CDR3 reads CSVSNQPQHF. CDR3 coding DNA: TGCAGTGTATCTAATCAGCCCCAGCATTTT.